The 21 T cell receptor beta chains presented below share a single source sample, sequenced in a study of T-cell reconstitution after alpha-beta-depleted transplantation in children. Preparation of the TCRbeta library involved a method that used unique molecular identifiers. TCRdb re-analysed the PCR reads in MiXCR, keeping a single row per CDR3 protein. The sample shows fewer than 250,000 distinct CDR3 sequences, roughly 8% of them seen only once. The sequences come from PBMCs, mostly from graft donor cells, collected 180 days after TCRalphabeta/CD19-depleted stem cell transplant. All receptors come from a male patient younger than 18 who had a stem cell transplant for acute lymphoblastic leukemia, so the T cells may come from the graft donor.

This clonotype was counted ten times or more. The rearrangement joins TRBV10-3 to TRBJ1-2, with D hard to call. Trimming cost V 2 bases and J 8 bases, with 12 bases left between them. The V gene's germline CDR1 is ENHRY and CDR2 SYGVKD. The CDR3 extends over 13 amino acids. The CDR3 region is CAISEKEGYGYTF. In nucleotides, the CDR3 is TGTGCCATCAGTGAGAAGGAAGGGTACGGCTACACCTTC.

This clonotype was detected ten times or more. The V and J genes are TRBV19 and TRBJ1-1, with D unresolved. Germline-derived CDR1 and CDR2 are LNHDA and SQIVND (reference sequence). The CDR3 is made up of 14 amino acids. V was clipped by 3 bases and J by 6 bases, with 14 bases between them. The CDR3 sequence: CASSIGRSLPEAFF. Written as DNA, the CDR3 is TGTGCCAGTAGTATTGGGAGGAGCCTCCCTGAAGCTTTCTTT.

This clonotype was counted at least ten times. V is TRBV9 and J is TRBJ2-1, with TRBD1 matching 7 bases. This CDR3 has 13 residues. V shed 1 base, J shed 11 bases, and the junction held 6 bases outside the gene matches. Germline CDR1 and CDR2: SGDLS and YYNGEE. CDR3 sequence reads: CASSVIGTAQQFF. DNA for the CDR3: TGTGCCAGCAGCGTAATTGGGACAGCCCAGCAGTTCTTC.

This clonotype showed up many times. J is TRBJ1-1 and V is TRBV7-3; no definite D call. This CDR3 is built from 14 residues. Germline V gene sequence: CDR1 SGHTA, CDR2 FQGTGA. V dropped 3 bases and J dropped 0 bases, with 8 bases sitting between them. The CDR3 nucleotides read TGTGCCAGCAGCTTCCTCACTTTGAACACTGAAGCTTTCTTT. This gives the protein CASSFLTLNTEAFF.

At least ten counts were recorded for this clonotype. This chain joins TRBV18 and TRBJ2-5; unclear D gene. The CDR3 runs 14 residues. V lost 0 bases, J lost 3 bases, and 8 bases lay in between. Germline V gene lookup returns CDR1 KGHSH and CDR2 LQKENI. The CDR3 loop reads CASSPPSPKETQYF. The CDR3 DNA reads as TGTGCCAGCTCACCACCGAGCCCAAAAGAGACCCAGTACTTC.

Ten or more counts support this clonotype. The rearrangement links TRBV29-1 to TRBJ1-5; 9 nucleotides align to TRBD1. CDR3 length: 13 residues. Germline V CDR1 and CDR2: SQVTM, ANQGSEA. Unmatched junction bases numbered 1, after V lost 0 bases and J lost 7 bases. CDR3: CSVEEGQGQPQHF. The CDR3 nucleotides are TGCAGCGTTGAAGAGGGACAGGGCCAGCCCCAGCATTTT.

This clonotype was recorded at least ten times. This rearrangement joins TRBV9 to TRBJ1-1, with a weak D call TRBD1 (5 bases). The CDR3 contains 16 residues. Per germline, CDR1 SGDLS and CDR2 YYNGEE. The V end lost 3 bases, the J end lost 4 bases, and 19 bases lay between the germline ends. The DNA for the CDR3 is TGTGCCAGCAGCGCCCATCCAGGGTATATAGGCACTGAAGCTTTCTTT. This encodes CASSAHPGYIGTEAFF.

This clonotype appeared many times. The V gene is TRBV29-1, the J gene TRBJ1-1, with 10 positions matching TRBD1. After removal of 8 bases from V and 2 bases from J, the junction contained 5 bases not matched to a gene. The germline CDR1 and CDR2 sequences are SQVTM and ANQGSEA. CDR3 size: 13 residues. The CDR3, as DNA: TGCAGCATTCGACAGGGGGCCAACACTGAAGCTTTCTTT. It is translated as CSIRQGANTEAFF.

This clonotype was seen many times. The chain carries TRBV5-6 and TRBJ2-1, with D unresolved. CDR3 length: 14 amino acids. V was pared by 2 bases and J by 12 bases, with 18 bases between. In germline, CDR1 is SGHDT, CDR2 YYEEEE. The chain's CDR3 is CASSLIAASTGQFF. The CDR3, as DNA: TGTGCCAGCAGCTTAATAGCCGCCTCTACGGGGCAGTTCTTC.

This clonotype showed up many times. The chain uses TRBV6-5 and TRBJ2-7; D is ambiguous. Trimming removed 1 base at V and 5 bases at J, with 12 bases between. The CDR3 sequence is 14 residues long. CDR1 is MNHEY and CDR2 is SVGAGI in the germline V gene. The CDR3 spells CASSYWQAAHEQYF. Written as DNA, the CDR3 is TGTGCCAGCAGTTACTGGCAGGCTGCCCACGAGCAGTACTTC.

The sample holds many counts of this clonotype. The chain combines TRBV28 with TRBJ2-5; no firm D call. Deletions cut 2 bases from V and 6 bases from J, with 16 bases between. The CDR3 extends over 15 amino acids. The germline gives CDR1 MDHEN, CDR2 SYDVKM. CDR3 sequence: CASSLAARSRKTQYF. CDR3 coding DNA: TGTGCCAGCAGTTTAGCCGCTAGGTCCCGGAAGACCCAGTACTTC.

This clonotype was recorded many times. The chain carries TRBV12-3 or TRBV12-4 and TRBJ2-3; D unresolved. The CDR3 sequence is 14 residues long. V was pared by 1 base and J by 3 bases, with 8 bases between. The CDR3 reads CASSLEAATDTQYF. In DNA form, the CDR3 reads TGTGCCAGCAGTTTAGAGGCAGCTACAGATACGCAGTATTTT.

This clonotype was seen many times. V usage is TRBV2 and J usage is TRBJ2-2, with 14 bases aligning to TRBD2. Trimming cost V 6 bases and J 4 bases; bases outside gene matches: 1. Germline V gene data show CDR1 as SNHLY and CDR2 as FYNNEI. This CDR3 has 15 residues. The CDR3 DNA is TGTGCCAGCAGGGGGACTAGCGGGGGCACCGGGGAGCTGTTTTTT. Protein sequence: CASRGTSGGTGELFF.

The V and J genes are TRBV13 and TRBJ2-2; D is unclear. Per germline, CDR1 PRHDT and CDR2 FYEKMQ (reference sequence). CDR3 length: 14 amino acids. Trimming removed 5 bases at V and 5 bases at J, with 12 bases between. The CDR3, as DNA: TGTGCCAGCAGCGCCGACAAGGGTACCGGGGAGCTGTTTTTT. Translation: CASSADKGTGELFF.

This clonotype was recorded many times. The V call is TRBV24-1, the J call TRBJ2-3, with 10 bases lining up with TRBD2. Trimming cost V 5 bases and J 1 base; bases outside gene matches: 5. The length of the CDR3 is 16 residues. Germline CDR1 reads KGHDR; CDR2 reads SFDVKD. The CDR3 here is CATSGQREGRTDTQYF. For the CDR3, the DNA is TGTGCCACCAGTGGACAGCGGGAGGGCCGCACAGATACGCAGTATTTT.

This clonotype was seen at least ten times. The CDR3, as DNA: TGTGCCAGCAGCTCGAGGACAGGGGCGTTCTCCTACGAGCAGTACTTC. It specifies CASSSRTGAFSYEQYF. This chain links TRBV7-9 with TRBJ2-7; 9 bases are shared with TRBD1. Unmatched junction bases numbered 7, after V lost 4 bases and J lost 0 bases. The CDR3 totals 16 residues. Germline V gene sequence: CDR1 SEHNR, CDR2 FQNEAQ (reference sequence).

In DNA form, the CDR3 reads TGTGCCAGCTCACAAAGGACGGCCCAAGAGACCCAGTACTTC. Amino acids: CASSQRTAQETQYF. V is TRBV18 and J is TRBJ2-5, with D unresolved. V lost 4 bases, J lost 1 base, and 10 bases lay in between. Looked up from germline, CDR1 is KGHSH and CDR2 is LQKENI. This CDR3 contains 14 residues. Full variable domain (outside the CDR3, taken from reference TRBV18 and TRBJ2-5): NAGVMQNPRHLVRRRGQEARLRCSPMKGHSHVYWYRQLPEEGLKFMVYLQKENIIDESGMPKERFSAEFPKEGPSILRIQQVVRGDSAAYFCASSQRTAQETQYFGPGTRLLVL.

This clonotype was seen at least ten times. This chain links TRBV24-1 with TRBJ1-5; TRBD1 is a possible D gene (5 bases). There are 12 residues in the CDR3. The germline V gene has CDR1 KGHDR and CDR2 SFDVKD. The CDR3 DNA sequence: TGTCCCCCCGTGAGGGGAGGACAGCCCCAGCATTTT. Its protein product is CPPVRGGQPQHF.

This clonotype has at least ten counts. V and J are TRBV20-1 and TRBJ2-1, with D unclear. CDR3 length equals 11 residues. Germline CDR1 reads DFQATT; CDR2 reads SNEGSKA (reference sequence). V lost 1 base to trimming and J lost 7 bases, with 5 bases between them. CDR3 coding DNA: TGCAGTGCTAGAGCGTGGAATGAGCAGTTCTTC. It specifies CSARAWNEQFF.

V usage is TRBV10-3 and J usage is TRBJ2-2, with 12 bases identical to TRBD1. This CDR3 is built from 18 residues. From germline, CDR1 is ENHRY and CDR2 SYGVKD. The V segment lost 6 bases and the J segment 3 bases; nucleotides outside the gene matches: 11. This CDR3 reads CAIRRKGQGAVHTGELFF. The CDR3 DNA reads TGTGCCATCAGGAGAAAGGGACAGGGGGCCGTTCACACCGGGGAGCTGTTTTTT.

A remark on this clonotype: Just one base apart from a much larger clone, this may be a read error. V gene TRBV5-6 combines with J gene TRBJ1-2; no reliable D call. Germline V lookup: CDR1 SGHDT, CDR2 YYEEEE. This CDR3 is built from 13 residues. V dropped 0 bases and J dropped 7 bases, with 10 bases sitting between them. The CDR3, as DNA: TGTGCCAGCAGCTTGGAGGGTTCCGGTGGCTACACCTTC. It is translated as CASSLEGSGGYTF.